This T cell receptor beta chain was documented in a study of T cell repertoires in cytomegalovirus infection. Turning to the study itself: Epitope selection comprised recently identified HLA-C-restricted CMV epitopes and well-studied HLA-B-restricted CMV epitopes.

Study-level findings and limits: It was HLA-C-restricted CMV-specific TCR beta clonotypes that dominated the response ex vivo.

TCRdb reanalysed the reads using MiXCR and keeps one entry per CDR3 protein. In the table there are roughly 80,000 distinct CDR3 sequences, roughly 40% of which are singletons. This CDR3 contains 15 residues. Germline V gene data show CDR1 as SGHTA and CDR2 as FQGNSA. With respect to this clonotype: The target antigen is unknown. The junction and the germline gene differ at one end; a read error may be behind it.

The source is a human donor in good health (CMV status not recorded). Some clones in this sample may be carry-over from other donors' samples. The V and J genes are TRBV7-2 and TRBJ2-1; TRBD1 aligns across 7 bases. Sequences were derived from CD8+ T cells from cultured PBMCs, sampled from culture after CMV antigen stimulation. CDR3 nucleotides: TGTGCCAGCGGCTTAGATGGGACAGCGTACAATGAGCAGTTCTTC. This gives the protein CASGLDGTAYNEQFF.